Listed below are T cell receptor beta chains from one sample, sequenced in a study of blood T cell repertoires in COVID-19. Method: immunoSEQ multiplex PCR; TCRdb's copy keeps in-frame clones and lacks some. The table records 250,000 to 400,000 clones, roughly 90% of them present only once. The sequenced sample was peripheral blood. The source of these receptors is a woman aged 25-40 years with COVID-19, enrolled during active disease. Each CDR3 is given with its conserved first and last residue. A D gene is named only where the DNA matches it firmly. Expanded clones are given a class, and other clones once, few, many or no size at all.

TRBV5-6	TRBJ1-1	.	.	CASSLVMNTEAFF	TGTGCCAGCAGCTTGGTCATGAACACTGAAGCTTTCTTT
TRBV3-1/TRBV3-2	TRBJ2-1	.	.	CASSQDGWSSYNEQFF	TGTGCCAGCAGCCAAGATGGGTGGAGCTCCTACAATGAGCAGTTCTTC
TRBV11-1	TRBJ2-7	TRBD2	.	CASSPLAGTAEQYF	TGTGCCAGCAGCCCCCTAGCGGGAACTGCCGAGCAGTACTTC
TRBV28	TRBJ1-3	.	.	CASSELDRGNTIYF	TGTGCCAGCAGTGAACTCGACAGGGGAAACACCATATATTTT
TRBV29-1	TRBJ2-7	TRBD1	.	CSVGDRGHYEQYF	TGCAGCGTGGGGGACAGGGGCCACTACGAGCAGTACTTC
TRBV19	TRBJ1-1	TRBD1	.	CASSTRTGQGNTEAFF	TGTGCCAGTAGTACCCGGACAGGGCAGGGAAACACTGAAGCTTTCTTT
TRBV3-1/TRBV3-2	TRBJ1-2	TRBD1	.	CASSHGRGPIGYTF	TGTGCCAGCAGCCATGGCAGGGGGCCTATAGGCTACACCTTC
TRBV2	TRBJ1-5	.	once	CASNLDSGSNQPQHF	TGTGCCAGCAACCTAGACAGTGGGAGCAATCAGCCCCAGCATTTT
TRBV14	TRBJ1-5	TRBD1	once	CALPPRTGGEGNQPQHF	TGTGCCCTCCCCCCCAGGACAGGGGGCGAAGGCAATCAGCCCCAGCATTTT
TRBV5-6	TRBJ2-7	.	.	CASSSRGGTETYEQYF	TGTGCCAGCAGCTCACGAGGGGGGACAGAGACCTACGAGCAGTACTTC
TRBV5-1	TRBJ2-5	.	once	CASSPRGGYQETQYF	TGCGCCAGCAGTCCCCGGGGAGGTTACCAAGAGACCCAGTACTTC
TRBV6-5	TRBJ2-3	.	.	CASSLTSEGTQYF	TGTGCCAGCAGTCTGACTAGTGAAGGCACGCAGTATTTT
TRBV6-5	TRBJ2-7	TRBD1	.	CASSYLSGTGAYEQYF	TGTGCCAGCAGTTACTTATCCGGGACAGGGGCCTACGAGCAGTACTTC
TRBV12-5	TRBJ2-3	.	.	CASGLAYLAGGSTDTQYF	TGTGCTAGTGGTTTGGCGTACCTGGCAGGAGGGTCCACAGATACGCAGTATTTT
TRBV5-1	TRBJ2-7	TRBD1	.	CASSLMGQGNEQYF	TGCGCCAGCAGCTTAATGGGACAGGGGAACGAGCAGTACTTC
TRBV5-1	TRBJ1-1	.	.	CASSPRQVNTEAFF	TGCGCCAGCAGCCCCAGACAGGTGAACACTGAAGCTTTCTTT
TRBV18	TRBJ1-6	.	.	CASSSSYNSLLHF	TGTGCCAGCTCCTCGTCATATAATTCACTCCTCCACTTT
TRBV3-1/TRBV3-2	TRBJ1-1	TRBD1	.	CASSHLTGGKAEAFF	TGTGCCAGCAGCCACTTGACAGGGGGAAAGGCTGAAGCTTTCTTT
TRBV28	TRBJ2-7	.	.	CASSANFGQEKNAYEQYF	TGTGCCAGCAGTGCCAACTTCGGACAAGAGAAAAACGCCTACGAGCAGTACTTC
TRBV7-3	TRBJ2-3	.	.	CASSLGHSTDTQYF	TGTGCCAGCAGCTTGGGGCATAGCACAGATACGCAGTATTTT
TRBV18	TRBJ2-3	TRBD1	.	CASSLGTGGTIPTDTQYF	TGTGCCAGCTCACTCGGGACAGGGGGCACCATCCCCACAGATACGCAGTATTTT
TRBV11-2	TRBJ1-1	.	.	CASSFGVGKTEAFF	TGTGCCAGCAGCTTCGGGGTAGGGAAGACTGAAGCTTTCTTT
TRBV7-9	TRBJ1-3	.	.	CASSYGVGPSGNTIYF	TGTGCCAGCAGCTACGGAGTGGGTCCCTCTGGAAACACCATATATTTT
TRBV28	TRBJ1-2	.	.	CASSSNREANYGYTF	TGTGCCAGCAGTTCCAACAGGGAAGCTAACTATGGCTACACCTTC
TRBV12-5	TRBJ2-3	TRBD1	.	CASGLDRRGDTQYF	TGTGCTAGTGGTTTGGATCGCAGGGGGGATACGCAGTATTTT
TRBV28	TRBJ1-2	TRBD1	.	CASSGTGVGYTF	TGTGCCAGCAGCGGGACAGGGGTCGGCTACACCTTC
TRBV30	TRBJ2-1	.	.	CAWRYSGSLRYNEQFF	TGTGCCTGGAGGTATTCAGGGTCCCTCCGTTACAATGAGCAGTTCTTC
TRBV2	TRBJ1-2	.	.	CARTGPLNYGYTF	TGTGCCAGGACAGGCCCGCTCAACTATGGCTACACCTTC